Many counts were recorded for the clone carrying this TCR beta chain. Sequence at one end of the junction differs from germline and may be a read error. This entry is derived from a study of low-dose radiotherapy and immunotherapy resistance in tumors. Priming of first-strand cDNA relied on TRAV- and TRBV-specific primers (covering alpha and beta chains). The authors amplified TCRs for about 20 PCR cycles with a constant-region primer and a V-primer adapter. Isolated mRNA underwent amplification via in vitro transcription. A single record per CDR3 protein comes from TCRdb applying MiXCR to the reads. Here the sample spans roughly 90,000 distinct CDR3 sequences, 20% to 25% being singletons. Per germline, CDR1 SNHLY and CDR2 FYNNEI. This CDR3 has 12 amino acids. Time point noted: after trial treatment. Treatment described: LDRT plus nivolumab, ipilimumab, low-dose cyclophosphamide and aspirin (RACIN trial). Donors were administered nivolumab, ipilimumab, aspirin and low-dose cyclophosphamide, together with low-dose radiotherapy. Patients eligible had advanced solid tumors without tumor-infiltrating lymphocytes.

The TCR was taken from a female donor with ovarian cancer. The specimen comprised PBMCs, sampled after low-dose radiotherapy plus immunotherapy. The genes are TRBV2 and TRBJ2-1; TRBD1 agrees at 7 bases. CDR3 nucleotide sequence: TGTGCCAGCAGGGAAGACAGGGATGAGCAGTTCTTC. Residues: CASREDRDEQFF. Based on the CDR3 plus reference TRBV2 and TRBJ2-1, the full variable domain is EPEVTQTPSHQVTQMGQEVILRCVPISNHLYFYWYRQILGQKVEFLVSFYNNEISEKSEIFDDQFSVERPDGSNFTLKIRSTKLEDSAMYFCASREDRDEQFFGPGTRLTVL.